This TCR beta chain is from a study of shared clonotypes between healthy human individuals (dated by TCRdb to 2018 to 2020). Broadly, across the study: A couple of women and a few men aged 18 to 49 years were included in the cohort. For each donor, three plates each were used for CD4 naive and CD4 memory, two plates were used for CD8 naive, and one plate was used for CD8 memory. To estimate repertoire size and how much clonotype sharing occurs between individuals, the study deeply sequenced the blood TCR repertoires of several healthy adults. Different laboratories and diverse techniques were used to prepare libraries and sequence TCR repertoires, to increase sequencing depth and limit assay-specific biases. Between about 0.85 and 9.5 billion PBMCs per donor were obtained by leukapheresis. Results the study describes overall, beyond this receptor: Because the study included a small number of donors, the genetic and exposure-history diversity represented was limited. About 5% of naive CD4, around 3.6% of naive CD8, approximately 2% of memory CD4, and 0.4% of memory CD8 clonotypes were shared across several donors. Compared with non-shared clonotypes, the clonotypes found in all four sorted-subset donors had higher generation probabilities. Pairwise subsampling led to the expectation that sequencing depth would affect the degree of clonotype sharing among donors. Incomplete sequencing was indicated by rarefaction of sorted-subset datasets, despite the large sequencing depth. Naive subsets generally had larger estimated clonotype richness than memory subsets. Sampling was restricted to blood, and TCR repertoires in tissues likely differ from the TCR repertoires found in blood.

The CDR3 goes from the cysteine to the phenylalanine over 15 residues. This entry keeps only the CDR3 DNA: 45 bases, framed from base 1. For CDR1 and CDR2, the germline V gene lists SGHTA and FQGTGA. At the junction V is shortened by 0 bases and J by 4 bases, with 10 bases in between. About this clone itself: Its target antigen remains unknown. Base quality data are lacking; no much larger clone is found one base away. Other DNA variants within this sample encode the same CDR3.

Using the deep immunoSEQ assay, TCR CDR3 regions were amplified from genomic DNA by multiplex PCR. For each cell subset, the extracted genomic DNA was distributed evenly across all wells of several immunoSEQ 96-well plates, and each plate served as one replicate. For sorted subsets, roughly 0.2 ug genomic DNA, equal to about 30,000 T cell genomes, was loaded into each replicate PCR. The purified libraries were quantified using a Qubit 3.0 fluorometer, sized with a Bioanalyzer 2100, and then quantified again using the KAPA Library Quantification kit. Every immunoSEQ 96-well plate was sequenced on a separate single-read 150-cycle Illumina NextSeq 550 flow cell. Turning to the authors' computational methods: Because only junctional sequences without quality scores were contained in the immunoSEQ output, filtering matching that applied to full-length reads could not be performed. To assign V/J genes and CDR3, sequences were annotated against IMGT germline references using PyIR, a Python wrapper for IgBLAST v1.9. Reads with weak V/J assignments (E-value above 1e-6), missing CDR3, stop codons, out-of-frame junctions, or ambiguous translated residues were removed. V3J clonotypes were defined as sequences sharing the same inferred V gene, J gene, and CDR3 amino acid sequence. The percentage overlap between two repertoires was calculated by dividing the number of shared unique clonotypes by the size of the smaller repertoire. Repertoire richness was assessed with RTK rarefaction, the Chao1 estimator, and Recon v2.1 estimates of unobserved clonotypes. OLGA was used to compute generation probabilities for all TCRbeta clonotypes that the gDNA method yielded from a few donors. TCRdb retrieved this table from immuneACCESS and kept in-frame rearrangements only. Not all clones are present; in checked studies, unresolved V genes account for under half, and no reason is known for the remainder. Clonal size and the V and J genes are those of that table, whereas D and trimming came from the DNA. In all, the sample holds 2 million to 2.5 million clones, and 85% to 95% of those were seen once. More than 0.35% of the sample goes to the ten largest clones.

Healthy HIV-negative adults with no recently reported acute infections or vaccinations were included as donors. Every donor was a Caucasian adult living in Nashville, Tennessee, USA. CD4+ T cells were enriched by magnetic negative selection, after which naive cells were positively selected on CD45RA and the negative fraction was taken as the memory subset. Blood was collected by leukapheresis, and PBMCs were isolated by Ficoll-Histopaque density gradient centrifugation and then cryopreserved in liquid nitrogen vapor phase. Purity and quantity of every magnetically sorted T cell population were checked by analytical flow cytometry. Each sorted fraction had its genomic DNA isolated and then quantified by UV absorbance on a Nanodrop 2000c.

The sequence joins TRBV7-3 to TRBJ1-3; D gene: possibly TRBD1, on 5 matching bases. This receptor was obtained from a young man in good health. Some clones in this sample may be carry-over from other donors' samples. Sample: naive CD4+ T cells from PBMCs. In the paper's terms, the cell subset or site label means: CD45RA+ positively selected. The CDR3 is CASSLTGTAGNTIYF. The DNA is TGTGCCAGCAGCTTAACGGGGACGGCAGGAAACACCATATATTTT.